Reported below is one TCR beta chain. A much more abundant neighbour one base away suggests this may be a read error. The data originate from a study of regulatory T cells in long-lasting Graves disease. The germline CDR1 and CDR2 sequences are MNHEY and SMNVEV (reference sequence). The CDR3 spans 13 residues. Time point here: newly diagnosed GD, antithyroid drugs for less than 3 months. RNA extracted from PBMCs served as the sequencing template. The patients were drawn from one endocrinology department in Xi'an, China. Construction of the TCR beta libraries employed iRepertoire HTBI primers in conjunction with Arm-PCR of CDR3 regions. TCRdb reanalysed the multiplex PCR reads using MiXCR and keeps one entry per CDR3 protein. Here the sample spans some 320,000 distinct CDR3 sequences, 15% to 20% being singletons.

The material sequenced was peripheral blood mononuclear cells (PBMCs), taken at new diagnosis, from a patient treated with antithyroid drugs. This TCR derives from a female donor with Graves disease. This sequence joins TRBV27 and TRBJ1-1; D remains ambiguous. The CDR3 is CASSFRGSPEASF. The CDR3 nucleotides are TGTGCCAGCAGTTTTCGGGGAAGTCCTGAAGCTTCCTTT.